This T cell receptor (beta chain) emerged from a study of Ad26.COV2.S vaccination and SARS-CoV-2 variants. The wider study: Ad26.COV2.S was injected intramuscularly once or twice, 56 days apart. General study results and limits: Those who received vaccine or placebo ended up with similar non-spike TCR breadth.

Specified treatment: some 19 received Ad26.COV2.S at low or high dose, single or two shots; 5 received placebo; per-sample allocation not given. Vaccine and placebo recipients were sampled on day 63 after the first injection. The sample came from a Boston adult aged 18-55 years. Wuhan-strain spike was delivered by a replication-incompetent Ad26 vector. Generated by immunoSEQ multiplex PCR, the TCRdb table keeps only in-frame clones and is missing some. The sample lists around 270,000 clones; around 88% were seen once. Comments on this clone: Its specificity is unknown.

This CDR3 contains 14 residues. Trimming at V came to 5 bases and at J to 0 bases, leaving 2 bases not matched to a gene. CDR1 LGHNA and CDR2 YSLEER come from the germline V gene. The sequence was obtained from a person aged 18-60 years who received the Ad26.COV2.S COVID-19 vaccine or a placebo. The input for sequencing was peripheral blood, taken in a trial of Ad26.COV2.S vaccine versus placebo. This rearrangement joins TRBV4-3 to TRBJ1-1; TRBD1 matches 8 bases. CDR3 in DNA: TGCGCCAGCAGCTCAGGGGGCGTGAACACTGAAGCTTTCTTT. This codes for CASSSGGVNTEAFF.